The 24 T cell receptor beta chains below all came from one sample that was sequenced in a study of blood T cell repertoires in COVID-19. TCRdb keeps only in-frame clones here, not all; method: immunoSEQ multiplex PCR. The sample lists under 350,000 clones, about 89% seen once, with about 4.6% in the top ten. Specimen: peripheral blood. Source of these receptors: a man aged 40-50 years with acute or convalescent COVID-19.

This clone was observed a single time. The gene calls are TRBV5-1 and TRBJ1-1; TRBD1 is a possible D gene (6 bases). Trimming took 3 bases from V and 2 from J, leaving 14 bases between them. The CDR3 loop spans 15 amino acids. Germline values: CDR1 SGHRS, CDR2 YFSETQ. As DNA, the CDR3 is TGCGCCAGCAGCTGGGGGACACCCAGTAACACTGAAGCTTTCTTT. Amino acid sequence: CASSWGTPSNTEAFF.

This clone was seen only once. V and J are TRBV19 and TRBJ1-1; 9 nucleotides match TRBD1. Per the germline V gene, CDR1 is LNHDA and CDR2 is SQIVND (reference sequence). The CDR3 runs 16 residues. V shed 7 bases, J shed 1 base, and the junction held 10 bases outside the gene matches. CDR3 sequence reads: CASTVTGGEKNTEAFF. The CDR3 bases are TGTGCCAGTACCGTAACAGGGGGCGAGAAGAACACTGAAGCTTTCTTT.

This clone came up once. The J gene is TRBJ2-3, the V gene TRBV4-2, with TRBD2 matching 11 bases. Per the germline V gene, CDR1 is LGHNA and CDR2 is YNFKEQ. The CDR3 totals 17 residues. Trimming took 4 bases from V and 1 from J; bases not matched to a gene: 7. The chain's CDR3 is CASSPHLAGGRTDTQYF. The CDR3 DNA follows: TGTGCCAGCAGCCCCCATCTAGCGGGGGGCCGCACAGATACGCAGTATTTT.

This chain uses TRBV6-4 with TRBJ1-2, with a possible D match to TRBD1 (6 bases). The germline CDR1 and CDR2 sequences are MRHNA and SNTAGT. Trimming removed 3 bases from V and 7 bases from J, with 15 bases in between. The CDR3 length is 14 residues. This chain's CDR3 is CASSETGTKSGYTF. The CDR3, as DNA: TGTGCCAGCAGTGAAACAGGGACGAAGAGTGGCTACACCTTC.

As regards this clone: Other DNA sequences from this sample encode an identical CDR3 as well. The chain employs TRBV2 and TRBJ1-1, with 7 bases fitting TRBD1. This CDR3 has 14 amino acids. In germline, CDR1 is SNHLY, CDR2 FYNNEI. V shed 6 bases and J 0 bases; nucleotides not matched to a gene: 4. CDR3 amino acids: CASSDRVLNTEAFF. In DNA form, the CDR3 reads TGTGCCAGCAGCGACAGGGTACTGAACACTGAAGCTTTCTTT.

The chain recombines TRBV10-1 with TRBJ1-1; possibly TRBD1 for D (6 bases). V was pared by 4 bases and J by 4 bases, with 10 bases between. The V gene's germline CDR1 is WNHNN and CDR2 SYGVQD (reference sequence). This CDR3 spans 13 amino acids. The DNA for the CDR3 is TGCGCCAGCAGTGGACACAGGGCCACTGAAGCTTTCTTT. This translates into CASSGHRATEAFF.

This clone was recorded a few times. The chain combines TRBV6-6 with TRBJ2-3; D possibly corresponds to TRBD1 (6 bases). This CDR3 comprises 13 residues. V was trimmed by 11 bases and J by 8 bases, leaving 20 bases between them. Germline V CDR1 and CDR2: MNHNY, SVGAGI (reference sequence). The CDR3 here is CAGGSGEVGTQYF. The DNA for the CDR3 is TGTGCCGGCGGGTCAGGGGAAGTTGGTACGCAGTATTTT.

The CDR3, as DNA: TGTGCCAGCAGCCAAGCAGGGGCTGGAAACACCATATATTTT. Encoded protein: CASSQAGAGNTIYF. The rearrangement links TRBV4-2 to TRBJ1-3, with D possibly matching TRBD1 (6 bases). The CDR3 has 14 amino acids. Germline CDR1 is LGHNA and CDR2 is YNFKEQ. With 1 base removed from V and 2 bases from J, the gap between germline ends came to 6 bases.

This clone was counted once. This chain joins TRBV6-6 and TRBJ1-2; D is unclear. This CDR3 contains 13 residues. Germline CDR1 reads MNHNY; CDR2 reads SVGAGI (reference sequence). Deletions cut 8 bases from V and 4 bases from J, with 14 bases between. This chain's CDR3 is CASWVGGGYGYTF. The CDR3 DNA reads TGTGCCAGCTGGGTTGGAGGCGGCTATGGCTACACCTTC.

CDR3 sequence: CASSDAPGTNQKEQFF. The CDR3 DNA reads as TGTGCCAGCAGTGACGCGCCCGGGACTAACCAAAAAGAGCAGTTCTTC. The V call is TRBV6-4, the J call TRBJ2-1; the match to TRBD2 covers 7 bases. The germline CDR1 and CDR2 sequences are MRHNA and SNTAGT. V was pared by 2 bases and J by 10 bases, with 14 bases of the junction left unmatched. The CDR3 loop spans 16 amino acids.

CDR3 protein: CAWSVTGYEQYF. CDR3 DNA sequence: TGTGCCTGGAGTGTGACAGGCTACGAGCAGTACTTC. The chain has TRBV30 and TRBJ2-7; perhaps TRBD1 as D (6 bases). The CDR3 runs 12 residues. The V and J ends lost 0 bases and 3 bases respectively, with 6 bases between them. Looked up from germline, CDR1 is GTSNPN and CDR2 is SVGIG (reference sequence).

CDR3 coding DNA: TGTGCCAGCAGAACTACAGGGAACAATTCACCCCTCCACTTT. As protein: CASRTTGNNSPLHF. The V gene is TRBV27, the J gene TRBJ1-6; D perhaps matches TRBD1 (6 bases). CDR1 and CDR2 (germline): MNHEY, SMNVEV (reference sequence). This CDR3 region has 14 residues. Trimming removed 6 bases at V and 7 bases at J, with 13 bases between.

Only a few counts were recorded for this clone. This rearrangement joins TRBV13 to TRBJ1-6, with D possibly being TRBD1 (5 bases). CDR3 length equals 14 residues. CDR1 PRHDT and CDR2 FYEKMQ come from the germline V gene (reference sequence). With 0 bases removed from V and 10 bases from J, the gap between germline ends came to 10 bases. The CDR3 DNA follows: TGTGCCAGCAGCTTAGGCCGGAAGGGGTCACCCCTCCACTTT. Its translation is CASSLGRKGSPLHF. Together with reference TRBV13 and TRBJ1-6, the CDR3 gives the full variable domain: AAGVIQSPRHLIKEKRETATLKCYPIPRHDTVYWYQQGPGQDPQFLISFYEKMQSDKGSIPDRFSAQQFSDYHSELNMSSLELGDSALYFCASSLGRKGSPLHFGNGTRLTVT.

The chain links TRBV5-5 to TRBJ1-1; a possible D gene is TRBD1 (6 bases). Germline lookup yields CDR1 SGHKS and CDR2 YYEKEE (reference sequence). CDR3 size: 16 residues. The V and J ends lost 3 bases and 3 bases respectively, with 18 bases between them. The CDR3 region is CASSSGQGRAYTEAFF. CDR3 nucleotide sequence: TGTGCCAGCAGCTCCGGTCAGGGGAGAGCGTACACTGAAGCTTTCTTT.

The rearrangement joins TRBV7-2 to TRBJ1-2; TRBD1 aligns across 7 bases. J was trimmed by 4 bases and V by 3 bases; bases with no gene match: 5. Germline V gives CDR1 SGHTA, CDR2 FQGNSA. This CDR3 spans 14 amino acids. The CDR3: CASSLSWDSYGYTF. In DNA, the CDR3 is TGTGCCAGCAGCTTGAGCTGGGACAGCTATGGCTACACCTTC.

The chain carries TRBV14 and TRBJ2-1; 14 bases are shared with TRBD2. The CDR3 runs 19 residues. Germline-derived CDR1 and CDR2 are SGHDN and FVKESK. V gave up 0 bases and J gave up 0 bases; unmatched junction bases: 4. In nucleotides, the CDR3 is TGTGCCAGCAGCCAAGATTGGACTAGCGGGGGGAACTCCTACAATGAGCAGTTCTTC. Protein product: CASSQDWTSGGNSYNEQFF.

This chain links TRBV5-8 with TRBJ1-4, with unresolved D. CDR1 and CDR2 from the germline V gene are SGHTS and YDEGEE. Trimming stripped 7 bases from V and 4 bases from J, with 8 bases between. This CDR3 is 12 amino acids long. The CDR3 here is CASLRINEKLFF. The CDR3 bases are TGTGCCAGCCTGCGGATTAATGAAAAACTGTTTTTT.

This chain links TRBV5-6 with TRBJ1-2, with D possibly being TRBD1 (6 bases). Per the germline V gene, CDR1 is SGHDT and CDR2 is YYEEEE. CDR3 size: 13 residues. Trimming left V 7 bases short and J 8 bases short, with 18 bases between. CDR3 in amino acids: CASLRDIRKGYTF. The CDR3 bases are TGTGCCAGCCTCAGGGACATTAGGAAAGGCTACACCTTC. Variable domain in full (rest from reference TRBV5-6 and TRBJ1-2): DAGVTQSPTHLIKTRGQQVTLRCSPKSGHDTVSWYQQALGQGPQFIFQYYEEEERQRGNFPDRFSGHQFPNYSSELNVNALLLGDSALYLCASLRDIRKGYTFGSGTRLTVV.

The gene calls are TRBV24-1 and TRBJ1-3; D gene uncertain. The CDR3 length is 15 residues. V gave up 3 bases and J gave up 2 bases, with 10 bases separating them. Germline values: CDR1 KGHDR, CDR2 SFDVKD. CDR3 region: CATSDPRGAGNTIYF. The CDR3 DNA is TGTGCCACCAGTGATCCCCGGGGTGCTGGAAACACCATATATTTT.

The table lists this clone with a few counts. This rearrangement joins TRBV30 to TRBJ1-2, with D maybe TRBD1 (5 bases). Germline V gene sequence: CDR1 GTSNPN, CDR2 SVGIG (reference sequence). The CDR3 has 12 residues. V lost 4 bases, J lost 2 bases, and 8 bases lay in between. The CDR3 coding sequence is TGTGCCTGGACGACAGAGAACTATGGCTACACCTTC. Amino acid sequence: CAWTTENYGYTF.

The gene calls are TRBV25-1 and TRBJ2-3, with D unresolved. The CDR3 extends over 12 amino acids. Deletions cut 3 bases from V and 2 bases from J, with 3 bases between. CDR1 is MGHDK, CDR2 SYGVNS, per germline. This CDR3 is CASSDLTDTQYF. The DNA of the CDR3 is TGTGCCAGCAGTGATCTCACAGATACGCAGTATTTT.

The chain has TRBV11-2 and TRBJ2-1; 12 bases align to TRBD2. V was clipped by 0 bases and J by 4 bases; unmatched bases: 1. This CDR3 has 16 amino acids. Looked up from germline, CDR1 is SGHAT and CDR2 is FQNNGV. The DNA for the CDR3 is TGTGCCAGCAGCTTAGAGACTAGCGGGGGTTACAATGAGCAGTTCTTC. Translated, it gives CASSLETSGGYNEQFF.

This chain links TRBV5-6 with TRBJ1-5; maybe TRBD1 (6 bases). Germline V gene sequence: CDR1 SGHDT, CDR2 YYEEEE. Trimming pared 4 bases from V and 6 bases from J, leaving 17 bases between. The CDR3 runs 15 residues. CDR3 sequence: CASSRDSQGSQPQHF. CDR3 sequence (DNA): TGTGCCAGCAGCCGAGATTCCCAGGGGAGTCAGCCCCAGCATTTT. Using reference TRBV5-6 and TRBJ1-5 for the parts outside the CDR3, the full variable domain is DAGVTQSPTHLIKTRGQQVTLRCSPKSGHDTVSWYQQALGQGPQFIFQYYEEEERQRGNFPDRFSGHQFPNYSSELNVNALLLGDSALYLCASSRDSQGSQPQHFGDGTRLSIL.

The chain has TRBV11-2 and TRBJ2-7, with TRBD1 matching over 8 bases. The CDR3 runs 13 residues. Germline V gives CDR1 SGHAT, CDR2 FQNNGV. V dropped 5 bases and J dropped 12; count of bases not matched to a gene: 12. CDR3 sequence reads: CASSPTQGAGGYF. The CDR3 nucleotides read TGTGCCAGCAGCCCCACCCAGGGGGCAGGGGGGTACTTC.